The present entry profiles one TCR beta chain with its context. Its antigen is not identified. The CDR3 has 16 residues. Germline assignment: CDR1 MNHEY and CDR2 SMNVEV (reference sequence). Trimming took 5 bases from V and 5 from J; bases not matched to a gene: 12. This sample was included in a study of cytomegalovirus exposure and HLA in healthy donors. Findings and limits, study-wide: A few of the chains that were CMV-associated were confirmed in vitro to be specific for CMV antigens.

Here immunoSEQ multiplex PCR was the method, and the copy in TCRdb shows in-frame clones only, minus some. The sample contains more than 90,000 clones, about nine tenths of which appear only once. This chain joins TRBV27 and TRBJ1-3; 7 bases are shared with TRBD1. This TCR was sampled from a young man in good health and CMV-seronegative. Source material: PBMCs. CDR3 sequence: CASSTWDSGERNTIYF. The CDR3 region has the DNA TGTGCCAGCAGTACCTGGGACAGCGGCGAACGAAACACCATATATTTT.